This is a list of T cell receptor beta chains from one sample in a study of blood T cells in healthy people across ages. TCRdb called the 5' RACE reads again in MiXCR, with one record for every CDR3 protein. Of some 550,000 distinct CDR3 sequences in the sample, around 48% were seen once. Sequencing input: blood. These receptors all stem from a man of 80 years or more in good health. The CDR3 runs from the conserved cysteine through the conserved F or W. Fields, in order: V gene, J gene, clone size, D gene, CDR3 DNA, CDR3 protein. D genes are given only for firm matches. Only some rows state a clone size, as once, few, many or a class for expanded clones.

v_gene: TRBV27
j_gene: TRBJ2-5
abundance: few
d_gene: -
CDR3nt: TGTGCCAGCAGAAAGACACCTCAAGAGACCCAGTACTTC
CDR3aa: CASRKTPQETQYF

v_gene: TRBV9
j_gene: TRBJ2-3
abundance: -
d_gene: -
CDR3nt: TGTGCCAGCAGCGTACAGTCCGGCACAGATACGCAGTATTTT
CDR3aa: CASSVQSGTDTQYF

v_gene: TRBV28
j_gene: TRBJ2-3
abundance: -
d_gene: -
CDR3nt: TGTGCCAGCAGTTTAGGGTCAACGCAGTATTTT
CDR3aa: CASSLGSTQYF

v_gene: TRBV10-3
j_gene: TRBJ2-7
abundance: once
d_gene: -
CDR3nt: TGTGCCATCAGTGAGTCGGCCCTAGTGGGGTCCGAGCAGTACTTC
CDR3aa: CAISESALVGSEQYF

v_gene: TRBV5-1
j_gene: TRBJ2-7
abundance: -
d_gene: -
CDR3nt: TGCGCCAGCAGCGATCCAAAGGGTCGCTCCTACGAGCAGTACTTC
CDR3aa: CASSDPKGRSYEQYF

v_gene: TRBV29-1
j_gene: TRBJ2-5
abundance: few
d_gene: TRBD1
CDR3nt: TGCAGCGTTGCCCCGGGACAGGGTGTGGGGGAGCAGTACTTC
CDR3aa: CSVAPGQGVGEQYF

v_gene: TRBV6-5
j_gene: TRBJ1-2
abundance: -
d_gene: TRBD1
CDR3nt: TGTGCCAGCAGTTACCGCGGACAGGGGAACTATGGCTACACCTTC
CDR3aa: CASSYRGQGNYGYTF

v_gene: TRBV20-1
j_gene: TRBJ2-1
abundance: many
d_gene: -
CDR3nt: TGCAGTGCTAGAGATTGGCCGGGCAATGAGCAGTTCTTC
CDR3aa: CSARDWPGNEQFF

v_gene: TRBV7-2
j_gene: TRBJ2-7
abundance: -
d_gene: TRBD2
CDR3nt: TGTGCCAGCATTCCCCCTAACGGGAGGGCCTACAATGAGCAGTACTTC
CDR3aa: CASIPPNGRAYNEQYF

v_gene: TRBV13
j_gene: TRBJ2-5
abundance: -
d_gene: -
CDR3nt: TGTGCCAGCAGCTTAATTCGGGGGCAGGTGGAAGAGACCCAGTACTTC
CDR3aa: CASSLIRGQVEETQYF

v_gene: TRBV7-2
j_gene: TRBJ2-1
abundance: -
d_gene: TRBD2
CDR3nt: TGTGCCAGCAGCTTAGCGGGACTAGCGTTCCGCGATGAGCAGTTCTTC
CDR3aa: CASSLAGLAFRDEQFF

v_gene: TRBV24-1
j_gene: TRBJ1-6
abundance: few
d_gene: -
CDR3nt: TGTGCCACCGGTAGACTGGATTCACCCCTCCACTTT
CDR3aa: CATGRLDSPLHF

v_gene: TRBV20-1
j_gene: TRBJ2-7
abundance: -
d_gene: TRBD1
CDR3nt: TGCAGTGCTGCCCCCGGGACAGGGGTGGCATACGAGCAGTACTTC
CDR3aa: CSAAPGTGVAYEQYF

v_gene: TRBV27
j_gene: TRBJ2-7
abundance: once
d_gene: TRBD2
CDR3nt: TGTGCCAGCAGTTTAGGTAGCGGGAGCATCTACGAGCAGTACTTC
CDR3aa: CASSLGSGSIYEQYF

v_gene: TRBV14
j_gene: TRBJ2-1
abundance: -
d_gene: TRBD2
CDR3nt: TGTGCCAGCAGCCAAGCGGGGGGTCCACTAGTAAATGAGCAGTTCTTC
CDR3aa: CASSQAGGPLVNEQFF

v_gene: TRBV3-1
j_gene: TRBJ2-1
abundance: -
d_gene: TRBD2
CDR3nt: TGTGCCAGCAGCCAAGGGGTTGCTACTAGCGGGAATATCTACAATGAGCAGTTCTTC
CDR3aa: CASSQGVATSGNIYNEQFF

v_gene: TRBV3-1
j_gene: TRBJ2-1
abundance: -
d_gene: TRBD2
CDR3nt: TGTGCCAGCAGCCAAGTAGCGGGAGGCTACAATGAGCAGTTCTTC
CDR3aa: CASSQVAGGYNEQFF

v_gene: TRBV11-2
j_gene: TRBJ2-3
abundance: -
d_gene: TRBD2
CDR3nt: TGTGTCAGCAGCCCGCAGGGACTAGCGGGGAACACAGATACGCAGTATTTT
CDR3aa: CVSSPQGLAGNTDTQYF

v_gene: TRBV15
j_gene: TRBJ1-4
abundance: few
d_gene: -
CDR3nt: TGTGCCACCAGCAGAGATGCGGCTCTTAATGAAAAACTGTTTTTT
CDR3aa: CATSRDAALNEKLFF

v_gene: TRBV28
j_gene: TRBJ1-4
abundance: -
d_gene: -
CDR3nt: TGTGCCAGCGGCCTCGAATTTGGAATGAAAAAACTGTTTTTT
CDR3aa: CASGLEFGMKKLFF

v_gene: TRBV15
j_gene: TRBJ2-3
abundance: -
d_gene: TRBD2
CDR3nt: TGTGCCACCAGCAGGAGACTAGCGGGAGCAGCAGATACGCAGTATTTT
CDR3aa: CATSRRLAGAADTQYF

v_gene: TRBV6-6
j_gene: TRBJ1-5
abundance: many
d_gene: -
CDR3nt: TGTGCCAGCAGTTACGGGGGAGATAGCAATCAGCCCCAGCATTTT
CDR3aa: CASSYGGDSNQPQHF

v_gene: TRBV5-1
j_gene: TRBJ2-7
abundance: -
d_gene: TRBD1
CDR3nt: TGCGCCAGCAGCAACGGACAGGGGGACTACGAGCAGTACTTC
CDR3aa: CASSNGQGDYEQYF

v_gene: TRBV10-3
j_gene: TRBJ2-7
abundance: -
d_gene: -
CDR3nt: TGTGCCATCAGTGAGTCCGGGCCAGGCCTTTCCGAGCAGTACTTC
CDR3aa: CAISESGPGLSEQYF

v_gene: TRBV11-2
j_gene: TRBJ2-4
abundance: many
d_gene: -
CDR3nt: TGTGCCAGCAGCTCCGGCGGAAGAAACATTCAGTACTTC
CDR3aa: CASSSGGRNIQYF

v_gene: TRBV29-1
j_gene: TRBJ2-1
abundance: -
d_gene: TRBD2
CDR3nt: TGCAGCGTTGAAGATCTTCAAGGGACTAGCGGGACTCTCTCCTACAATGAGCAGTTCTTC
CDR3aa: CSVEDLQGTSGTLSYNEQFF

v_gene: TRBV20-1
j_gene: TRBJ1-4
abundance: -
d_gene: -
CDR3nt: TGCAGTGCAAAGGGGGGGGGCCGTGAAAAACTGTTTTTT
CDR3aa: CSAKGGGREKLFF

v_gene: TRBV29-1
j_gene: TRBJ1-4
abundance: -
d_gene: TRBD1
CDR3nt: TGCAGCGTCTACCTCAGGGACAGGGCAGCAACTAATGAAAAACTGTTTTTT
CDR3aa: CSVYLRDRAATNEKLFF

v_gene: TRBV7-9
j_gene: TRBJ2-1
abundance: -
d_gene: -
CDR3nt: TGTGCCAGCAGCTCTACCAACGGGGATGAGCAGTTCTTC
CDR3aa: CASSSTNGDEQFF

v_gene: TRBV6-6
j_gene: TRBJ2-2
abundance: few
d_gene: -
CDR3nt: TGTGCCAGCTCGCAAGTGGCGGCGTCGAACACCGGGGAGCTGTTTTTT
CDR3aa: CASSQVAASNTGELFF

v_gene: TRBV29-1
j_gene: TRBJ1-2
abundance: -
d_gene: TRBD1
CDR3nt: TGCAGCGTTGACCCGGGACAGGGATTAGGGTATGGCTACACCTTC
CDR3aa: CSVDPGQGLGYGYTF

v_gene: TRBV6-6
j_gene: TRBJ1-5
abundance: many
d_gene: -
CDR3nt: TGTGCCAGCAGTTACTCGAGTGGGGGCCAGCCCCAGCATTTT
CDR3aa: CASSYSSGGQPQHF

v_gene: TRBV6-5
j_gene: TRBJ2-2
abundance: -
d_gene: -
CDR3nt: TGTGCCAGCACCGGGGACACCGGGGAGCTGTTTTTT
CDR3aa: CASTGDTGELFF

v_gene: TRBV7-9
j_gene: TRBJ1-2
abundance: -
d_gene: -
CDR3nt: TGTGCCAGCAGCTCCTCCGACCGCTATGGCTACACCTTC
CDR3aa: CASSSSDRYGYTF

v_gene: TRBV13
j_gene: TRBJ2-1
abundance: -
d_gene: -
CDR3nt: TGTGCCAGCAGCTTACTAGGAGTCCTCAATGAGCAGTTCTTC
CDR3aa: CASSLLGVLNEQFF

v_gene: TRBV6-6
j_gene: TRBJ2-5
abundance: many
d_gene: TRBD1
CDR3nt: TGTGCCAGCAGTTATTCCCCCGGAGACAGGGCCCAGTACTTC
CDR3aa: CASSYSPGDRAQYF

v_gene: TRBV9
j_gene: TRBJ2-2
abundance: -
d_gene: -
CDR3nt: TGTGCCAGCAGCGTATCGGGACACCCAGTAGCCGGGGAGCTGTTTTTT
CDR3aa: CASSVSGHPVAGELFF

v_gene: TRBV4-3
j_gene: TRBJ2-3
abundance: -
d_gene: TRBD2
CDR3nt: TGCGCCAGCAGCCAAGATTCTAGCGGGTTCACAGATACGCAGTATTTT
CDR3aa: CASSQDSSGFTDTQYF

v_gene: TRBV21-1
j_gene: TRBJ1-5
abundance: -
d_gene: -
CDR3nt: TGTGCCAGCAGCATCGGTTTAGGGCGATATCAGCCCCAGCATTTT
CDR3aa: CASSIGLGRYQPQHF

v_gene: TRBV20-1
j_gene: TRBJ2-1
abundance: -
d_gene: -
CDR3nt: TGCAGTGCTAGGATAGGGGGAGGGTCCTACAATGAGCAGTTCTTC
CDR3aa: CSARIGGGSYNEQFF

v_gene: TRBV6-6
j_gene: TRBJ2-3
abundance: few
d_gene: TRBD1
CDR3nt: TGTGCCAGCAGTTCCGGGACAGGTAGAACAGATACGCAGTATTTT
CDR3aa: CASSSGTGRTDTQYF

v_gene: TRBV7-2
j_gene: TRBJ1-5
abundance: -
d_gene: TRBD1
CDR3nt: TGTGCCAGCAGCTTATTGACAGGGCCTAATCAGCCCCAGCATTTT
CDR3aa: CASSLLTGPNQPQHF

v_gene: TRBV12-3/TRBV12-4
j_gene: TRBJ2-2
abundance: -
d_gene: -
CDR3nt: TGTGCCAGCAGTTCCGACCGGGGCCGTGACACCGGGGAGCTGTTTTTT
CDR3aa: CASSSDRGRDTGELFF

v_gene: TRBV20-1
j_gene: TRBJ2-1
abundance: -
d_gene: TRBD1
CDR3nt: TGCAGTGCTCCCGGGACAGGGTACAAGGAGCAGTTCTTC
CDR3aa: CSAPGTGYKEQFF

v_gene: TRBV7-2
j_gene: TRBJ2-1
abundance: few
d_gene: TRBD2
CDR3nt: TGTGCCAGCAGCTCCCGGACTAGCGGGGGCTCCTACAATGAGCAGTTCTTC
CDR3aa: CASSSRTSGGSYNEQFF

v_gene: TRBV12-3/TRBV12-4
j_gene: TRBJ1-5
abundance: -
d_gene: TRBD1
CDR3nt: TGTGCCAGCACCTTCACAGGGGTCAATCAGCCCCAGCATTTT
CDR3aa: CASTFTGVNQPQHF

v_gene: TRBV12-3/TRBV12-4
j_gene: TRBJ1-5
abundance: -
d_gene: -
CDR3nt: TGTGCCAGCAGTTTAAACGCAGGCAATCAGCCCCAGCATTTT
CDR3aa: CASSLNAGNQPQHF

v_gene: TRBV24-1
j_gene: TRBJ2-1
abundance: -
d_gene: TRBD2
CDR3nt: TGTGCCACCAGTGAAGGGACAGGGAAGACTAGCGGGAGCTCCTACAATGAGCAGTTCTTC
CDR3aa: CATSEGTGKTSGSSYNEQFF

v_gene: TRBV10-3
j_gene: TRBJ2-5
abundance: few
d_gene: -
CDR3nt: TGTGCCATCAGTGAACGGGAGAAAGAGACCCAGTACTTC
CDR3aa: CAISEREKETQYF

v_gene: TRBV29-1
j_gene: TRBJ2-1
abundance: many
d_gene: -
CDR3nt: TGCAGCGCCCGCGAGTACGAGGAGTTCTTC
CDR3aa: CSAREYEEFF

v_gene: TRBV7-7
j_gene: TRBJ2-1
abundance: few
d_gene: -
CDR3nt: TGTGCTAGCAGCTTAGGGCGCACTGGGGAGCAGTTCTTC
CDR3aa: CASSLGRTGEQFF

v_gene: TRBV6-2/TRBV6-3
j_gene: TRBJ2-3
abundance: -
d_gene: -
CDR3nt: TGTGCCAGCAGTTACTCGACTTGGGACGTTACGACGTCAGATACGCAGTATTTT
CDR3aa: CASSYSTWDVTTSDTQYF

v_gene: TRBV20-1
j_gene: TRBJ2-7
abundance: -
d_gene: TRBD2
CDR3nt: TGCAGTGCCCGACTAGCGGGTCTCCACGAGCAGTACTTC
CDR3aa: CSARLAGLHEQYF

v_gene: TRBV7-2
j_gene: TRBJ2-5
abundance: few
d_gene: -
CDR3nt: TGTGCCAGCAGCGCAGTGGCAGGGTGGGAGACCCAGTACTTC
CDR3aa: CASSAVAGWETQYF

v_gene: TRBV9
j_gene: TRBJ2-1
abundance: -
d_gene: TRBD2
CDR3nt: TGTGCCAGCAGCGTCCTAGCGGGGACCTACAATGAGCAGTTCTTC
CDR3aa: CASSVLAGTYNEQFF

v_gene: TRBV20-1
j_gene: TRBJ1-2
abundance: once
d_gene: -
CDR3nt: TGCAGTGCAAAGCCCGGCACGGCAGTTAACTATGGCTACACCTTC
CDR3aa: CSAKPGTAVNYGYTF

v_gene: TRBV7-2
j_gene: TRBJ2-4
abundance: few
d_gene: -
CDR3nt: TGTGCCAGCAGCTTAGGGGGGGCAAGCGGGGACATTCAGTACTTC
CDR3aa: CASSLGGASGDIQYF

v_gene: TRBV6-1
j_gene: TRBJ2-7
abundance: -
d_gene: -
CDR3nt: TGTGCCAGCAGTGAGATATTATTGGCAGGGGCCGAGCAGTACTTC
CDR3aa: CASSEILLAGAEQYF

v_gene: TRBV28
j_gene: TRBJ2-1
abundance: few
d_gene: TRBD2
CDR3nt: TGTGCCAGCAGCCCCGGGACTAGCGGGAGAAACAATGAGCAGTTCTTC
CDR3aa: CASSPGTSGRNNEQFF